Shown below are 23 T cell receptor beta chains from a single sample sequenced in a study of technical replicates of blood from a few donors. Clones were read by immunoSEQ multiplex PCR, and TCRdb kept only the in-frame ones, dropping some. The sample holds 60,000 to 75,000 clones, less than 98% seen once. The sequenced sample consisted of T cells isolated from PBMCs. These receptors were taken from a human donor in good health.

The chain uses TRBV7-8 and TRBJ1-2; tentative D call: TRBD1 (6 bases). Per the germline V gene, CDR1 is SGHVS and CDR2 is FQNEAQ. The CDR3 is 14 amino acids. V was shortened by 1 base and J by 6 bases, with 12 bases between the two germline ends. In DNA form, the CDR3 reads TGTGCCAGCAGCTTAGGGGAGGGGGGGAATGGCTACACCTTC. Translation: CASSLGEGGNGYTF.

The V gene is TRBV5-1, the J gene TRBJ2-5; possible D gene TRBD2, 5 bases. There are 14 residues in the CDR3. Germline-derived CDR1 and CDR2 are SGHRS and YFSETQ. Trimming pared 4 bases from V and 2 bases from J, leaving 12 bases between. Here the CDR3 DNA reads TGCGCCAGCAGCCCCGGGGTAGGACAAGAGACCCAGTACTTC. Its protein product is CASSPGVGQETQYF.

The V call is TRBV14, the J call TRBJ2-1; D not resolved. Trimming shortened V by 4 bases and J by 6 bases, and 4 bases separated the two germline ends. Germline lookup yields CDR1 SGHDN and CDR2 FVKESK. The CDR3 runs to 11 residues. The CDR3 DNA is TGTGCCAGCAGCCTCCTCAATGAGCAGTTCTTC. Amino acids: CASSLLNEQFF.

The chain couples TRBV5-6 to TRBJ2-7; D may be TRBD1 (6 bases). The germline V and J ends were trimmed by 5 bases and 2 bases, with 17 bases remaining between them. The CDR3 is made up of 15 amino acids. Germline CDR1 reads SGHDT; CDR2 reads YYEEEE. The CDR3 DNA reads as TGTGCCAGCAGAAACACCGGGACATGGCCCTACGAGCAGTACTTC. Residues: CASRNTGTWPYEQYF. Full variable domain (rest looked up from reference TRBV5-6 and TRBJ2-7): DAGVTQSPTHLIKTRGQQVTLRCSPKSGHDTVSWYQQALGQGPQFIFQYYEEEERQRGNFPDRFSGHQFPNYSSELNVNALLLGDSALYLCASRNTGTWPYEQYFGPGTRLTVT.

This chain uses TRBV2 with TRBJ1-1, with no clear D. The V end was cut by 7 bases, the J end by 8 bases, with 11 bases between. The CDR3 runs 11 residues. The germline gives CDR1 SNHLY, CDR2 FYNNEI. In nucleotides, the CDR3 is TGTGCCAGCATATGGACGGGGGAAGCTTTCTTT. Amino acid sequence: CASIWTGEAFF.

This clone appeared once. The rearrangement joins TRBV9 to TRBJ1-2, with 12 bases matching TRBD1. J lost 7 bases, V lost 0 bases, and 4 bases had no gene match. The CDR3 sequence is 15 residues long. The germline V gene encodes CDR1 SGDLS and CDR2 YYNGEE. As DNA, the CDR3 is TGTGCCAGCAGCGTAGCTGGGACAGGGGGCACTGGCTACACCTTC. Protein sequence: CASSVAGTGGTGYTF.

V and J are TRBV7-2 and TRBJ2-1, with TRBD2 matching over 14 bases. In germline, CDR1 is SGHTA, CDR2 FQGNSA. The CDR3 totals 18 residues. With 5 bases clipped from V and 0 bases from J, the junction kept 6 bases outside the gene matches. CDR3 sequence reads: CASSKQGTSGSSYNEQFF. The CDR3 nucleotides are TGTGCCAGCAGCAAACAGGGGACTAGCGGGAGCTCCTACAATGAGCAGTTCTTC.

The chain has TRBV6-1 and TRBJ1-1; D is ambiguous. Germline V gene lookup returns CDR1 MNHNS and CDR2 SASEGT. V lost 8 bases, J lost 0 bases, and 16 bases lay in between. This CDR3 is 15 amino acids long. For the CDR3, the DNA is TGTGCCAGCTCCGCGGCAGGCGGGGTGAACACTGAAGCTTTCTTT. This translates into CASSAAGGVNTEAFF.

V usage is TRBV12-5 and J usage is TRBJ2-2; 8 nucleotides match TRBD1. This CDR3 has 17 residues. Germline V gives CDR1 LGHNT, CDR2 FRNRAP. Trimming removed 0 bases from V and 4 bases from J; junction bases left unmatched: 7. CDR3 DNA: TGTGCTAGTGGTTTGGTACGCGAGACAGGGGTCACCGGGGAGCTGTTTTTT. Protein: CASGLVRETGVTGELFF.

This chain links TRBV10-1 with TRBJ1-2; 10 nucleotides align to TRBD1. The CDR3 consists of 15 residues. In germline, CDR1 is WNHNN, CDR2 SYGVQD (reference sequence). After removal of 6 bases from V and 4 bases from J, the junction contained 8 bases not matched to a gene. CDR3 nucleotide sequence: TGCGCCAGCAGGGACAGGGGGGTATCAAGCTATGGCTACACCTTC. Protein: CASRDRGVSSYGYTF.

The chain combines TRBV10-1 with TRBJ2-3; 8 nucleotides align to TRBD2. This CDR3 has 16 residues. The V gene's germline CDR1 is WNHNN and CDR2 SYGVQD (reference sequence). The J segment lost 3 bases and the V segment lost 0 bases, leaving 5 bases of the junction unmatched. CDR3 amino acids: CASSESREGGTDTQYF. Here the CDR3 DNA reads TGCGCCAGCAGTGAGTCCCGGGAGGGAGGGACAGATACGCAGTATTTT.

This sequence joins TRBV6-5 and TRBJ2-7; possible D gene TRBD2, 5 bases. The V end was cut by 5 bases, the J end by 4 bases, with 15 bases between. The CDR3 covers 14 residues. Germline CDR1 and CDR2: MNHEY and SVGAGI. The CDR3 coding sequence is TGTGCCAGCAGTGCGGGTCCCCCGGGTTACGAGCAGTACTTC. Encoded protein: CASSAGPPGYEQYF.

The rearrangement links TRBV27 to TRBJ2-7, with 8 positions matching TRBD2. CDR1 and CDR2 (germline): MNHEY, SMNVEV (reference sequence). J lost 3 bases, V lost 5 bases, and 12 bases had no gene match. The CDR3 loop spans 16 amino acids. CDR3 nucleotides: TGTGCCAGCAGTGCGTTAAGACGTCGGGAGGGCTACGAGCAGTACTTC. As protein: CASSALRRREGYEQYF.

J is TRBJ1-2 and V is TRBV5-6, with TRBD1 identical over 9 bases. Germline values: CDR1 SGHDT, CDR2 YYEEEE. The V gene end was trimmed by 5 bases and the J gene end by 4 bases; junction bases not matched to a gene: 12. This CDR3 comprises 16 residues. This CDR3 reads CASRGQGVEASYGYTF. DNA for the CDR3: TGTGCCAGCAGGGGACAGGGAGTAGAAGCAAGCTATGGCTACACCTTC.

The J gene is TRBJ1-1, the V gene TRBV5-1, with D maybe TRBD1 (5 bases). V lost 2 bases and J lost 5, with 10 bases in between. This CDR3 comprises 13 residues. Germline V CDR1 and CDR2: SGHRS, YFSETQ. CDR3 in amino acids: CASSLAKGTEAFF. CDR3 DNA: TGCGCCAGCAGCTTAGCGAAGGGGACTGAAGCTTTCTTT.

The gene calls are TRBV27 and TRBJ1-1; D unclear. The CDR3 has 14 amino acids. Between the trimmed V and J ends, which lost 6 bases and 1 base, there was a span of 12 bases. Germline V lookup: CDR1 MNHEY, CDR2 SMNVEV (reference sequence). As DNA, the CDR3 is TGTGCCAGCAGAAAAACAGAAAAGAACACTGAAGCTTTCTTT. Its protein is CASRKTEKNTEAFF.

The V gene is TRBV5-1, the J gene TRBJ2-2; the match to TRBD2 covers 7 bases. The CDR3 sequence is 15 residues long. The germline CDR1 and CDR2 sequences are SGHRS and YFSETQ. After removal of 0 bases from V and 9 bases from J, the junction contained 8 bases not matched to a gene. The CDR3 DNA reads as TGCGCCAGCAGCTTGGAAGCGGGATTGGTCCGGGAGCTGTTTTTT. It codes for CASSLEAGLVRELFF.

The chain has TRBV10-1 and TRBJ1-1, with D uncertain. Trimming pared 0 bases from V and 13 bases from J, leaving 15 bases between. Germline values: CDR1 WNHNN, CDR2 SYGVQD (reference sequence). This CDR3 is built from 13 residues. CDR3 amino acids: CASSESPGLYGFF. CDR3 nucleotides: TGCGCCAGCAGTGAGTCGCCAGGCTTGTATGGTTTCTTT.

V and J are TRBV5-6 and TRBJ2-1; TRBD2 aligns across 11 bases. CDR1 is SGHDT, CDR2 YYEEEE, per germline. This CDR3 region has 16 residues. J lost 13 bases, V lost 2 bases, and 14 bases had no gene match. DNA of the CDR3: TGTGCCAGCAGCTTAACCCGACTAGCGGGATACGCCGCACAGTTCTTC. This encodes CASSLTRLAGYAAQFF.

The rearrangement joins TRBV7-2 to TRBJ2-7, with 13 positions matching TRBD2. From germline, CDR1 is SGHTA and CDR2 FQGNSA. The CDR3 totals 14 residues. V gave up 5 bases and J gave up 4 bases; unmatched junction bases: 2. Written as DNA, the CDR3 is TGTGCCAGCAGCCGACTAGCGGGAGGTTACGAGCAGTACTTC. Translating gives CASSRLAGGYEQYF.

The rearrangement joins TRBV6-1 to TRBJ2-7; 9 nucleotides agree with TRBD1. Trimming took 5 bases from V and 5 from J; bases not matched to a gene: 4. The germline V gene has CDR1 MNHNS and CDR2 SASEGT. The CDR3 is made up of 13 amino acids. The DNA of the CDR3 is TGTGCCAGCAGTAGGACAGGGGAGAACGAGCAGTACTTC. It yields the protein CASSRTGENEQYF.

This chain joins TRBV19 and TRBJ2-7; perhaps TRBD2 as D (5 bases). Germline loops: CDR1 LNHDA, CDR2 SQIVND (reference sequence). V was shortened by 3 bases and J by 2 bases, with 14 bases between the two germline ends. The CDR3 is made up of 15 amino acids. The chain's CDR3 is CASSIRTPGTYEQYF. The CDR3 DNA is TGTGCCAGTAGTATTAGGACTCCAGGAACCTACGAGCAGTACTTC.

The genes are TRBV10-3 and TRBJ2-7, with TRBD2 matching 13 bases. The CDR3 is 13 amino acids. Germline-derived CDR1 and CDR2 are ENHRY and SYGVKD. Unmatched junction bases numbered 8, after V lost 11 bases and J lost 7 bases. The CDR3 loop reads CASKTSGRSEQYF. CDR3 DNA: TGTGCCTCAAAGACTAGCGGGAGGAGTGAGCAGTACTTC.